The T cell receptor (beta chain) described here comes from a study of cytomegalovirus exposure and HLA in healthy donors. Whole-study findings and limits: Among the CMV-associated chains, three were confirmed in vitro as specific for CMV antigens. Researchers catalogued about 150 TCR beta chains as cytomegalovirus-associated.

The J segment lost 6 bases and the V segment lost 4 bases, leaving 5 bases of the junction unmatched. Per germline, CDR1 SGHRS and CDR2 YFSETQ. The CDR3 covers 14 residues. Regarding this clone: Its antigen is not known.

TCRdb's table, derived via immunoSEQ multiplex PCR, lists solely in-frame clones and lacks some. The sample yields approximately 160,000 clones, around 96% seen once. This TCR was recovered from a woman between 18 and 29 years old in good health and CMV-seronegative. The sample taken for sequencing was PBMCs. V gene TRBV5-1 combines with J gene TRBJ2-2; 8 positions agree with TRBD1. The CDR3 nucleotides read TGCGCCAGCAGCCTAGTGACAGGGGCCGGGGAGCTGTTTTTT. Amino acid sequence: CASSLVTGAGELFF.